The clone carrying this TCR beta chain occurred many times. Its target is unknown. TCRdb reprocessed the 5' RACE reads with MiXCR, giving one entry per CDR3 protein. The top ten hold about 12% of the sample, which has 450,000 to 650,000 distinct CDR3 sequences, more than 15% seen once. The V segment lost 0 bases and the J segment 3 bases; nucleotides outside the gene matches: 6. The germline gives CDR1 MRHNA, CDR2 SNTAGT. The CDR3 extends over 17 amino acids. The sample comes from a study of T-cell memory formation after mild COVID-19. General study results and limits: Day 15 to 85 contractors were CD4/CD8 balanced; later expanders leaned CD4+.

The clonotype was recovered from an adult woman who had mild COVID-19 (a few samples of this study predate the infection). Cell type and time point are not known. The rearrangement links TRBV6-4 to TRBJ2-2, with TRBD1 matching 8 bases. Material for sequencing was PBMCs or a T cell subset sorted from them (not recorded which). CDR3 amino acids: CASSDSYQGADTGELFF. CDR3 sequence (DNA): TGTGCCAGCAGTGACTCGTATCAGGGGGCTGACACCGGGGAGCTGTTTTTT.